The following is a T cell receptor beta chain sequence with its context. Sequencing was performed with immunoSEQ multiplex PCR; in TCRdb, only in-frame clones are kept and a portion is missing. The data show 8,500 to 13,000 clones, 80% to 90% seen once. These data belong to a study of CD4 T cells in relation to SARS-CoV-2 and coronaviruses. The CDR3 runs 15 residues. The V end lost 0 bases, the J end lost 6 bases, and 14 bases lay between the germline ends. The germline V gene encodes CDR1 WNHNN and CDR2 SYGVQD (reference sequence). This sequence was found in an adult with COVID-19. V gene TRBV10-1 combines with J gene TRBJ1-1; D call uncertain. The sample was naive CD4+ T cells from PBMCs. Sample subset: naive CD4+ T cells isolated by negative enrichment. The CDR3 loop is CASSESAPGYPEAFF. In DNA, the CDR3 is TGCGCCAGCAGTGAGTCGGCCCCGGGGTATCCTGAAGCTTTCTTT.